The next 6 T cell receptor beta chains were all read from a single sample in a study of T cell changes during pregnancy in multiple sclerosis. TCRdb's table, derived via immunoSEQ multiplex PCR, lists solely in-frame clones and lacks some. The repertoire holds about 46,000 clones, with around 93% as singletons. Specimen: CD8+ T cells from peripheral blood mononuclear cells, collected in the second trimester of pregnancy. All receptors come from a female donor with multiple sclerosis, enrolled in a pregnancy study.

J is TRBJ1-5 and V is TRBV11-2, with TRBD1 matching 7 bases. The CDR3 totals 15 residues. After removal of 6 bases from V and 0 bases from J, the junction contained 5 bases not matched to a gene. Germline CDR1 is SGHAT and CDR2 is FQNNGV. CDR3 nucleotides: TGTGCCAGCAGTAGGGGGCCAGATAGCAATCAGCCCCAGCATTTT. Translation gives CASSRGPDSNQPQHF.

This chain connects TRBV7-2 to TRBJ1-1; TRBD1 might be the D (6 bases). Germline loops: CDR1 SGHTA, CDR2 FQGNSA. The CDR3 length is 13 residues. Trimming shortened V by 4 bases and J by 1 base, and 7 bases separated the two germline ends. The CDR3 loop reads CASSSTGNTEAFF. The DNA for the CDR3 is TGTGCCAGCAGCTCGACAGGGAACACTGAAGCTTTCTTT.

The rearrangement uses TRBV27 and TRBJ2-1; tentatively, D is TRBD1 (5 bases). The CDR3 totals 13 residues. Germline loops: CDR1 MNHEY, CDR2 SMNVEV (reference sequence). The V gene lost 2 bases and the J gene lost 7 bases, with 9 bases spanning the gap. The CDR3, as DNA: TGTGCCAGCAGTTTAGGCCAGGGAAATGAGCAGTTCTTC. It is translated as CASSLGQGNEQFF.

CDR3 bases: TGTGCCAGCAGCCCTTACGCCGTGACAGCAATGAACACTGAAGCTTTCTTT. It translates to CASSPYAVTAMNTEAFF. The chain combines TRBV5-6 with TRBJ1-1; TRBD1 is a possible D gene (5 bases). CDR3 length: 17 amino acids. Germline-derived CDR1 and CDR2 are SGHDT and YYEEEE. Trimming left V 4 bases short and J 0 bases short, with 19 bases between.

J is TRBJ2-7 and V is TRBV5-4; tentative D call: TRBD2 (6 bases). CDR3 length: 14 amino acids. Germline CDR1 and CDR2: SGHNT and YYREEE (reference sequence). V was shortened by 10 bases and J by 2 bases, with 19 bases between the two germline ends. The CDR3 here is CAARSGLLPYEQYF. DNA for the CDR3: TGTGCCGCTCGCTCGGGACTCCTGCCCTACGAGCAGTACTTC. The full variable domain, completed using reference TRBV5-4 and TRBJ2-7, is ETGVTQSPTHLIKTRGQQVTLRCSSQSGHNTVSWYQQALGQGPQFIFQYYREEENGRGNFPPRFSGLQFPNYSSELNVNALELDDSALYLCAARSGLLPYEQYFGPGTRLTVT.

The rearrangement links TRBV11-2 to TRBJ2-6, with D perhaps matching TRBD2 (6 bases). The length of the CDR3 is 17 residues. V shed 3 bases and J shed 0 bases, with 12 bases lying between them. Germline lookup yields CDR1 SGHAT and CDR2 FQNNGV. The CDR3 sequence is CASSLKAGISGANVLTF. The CDR3, as DNA: TGTGCCAGCAGCTTGAAAGCGGGTATCTCTGGGGCCAACGTCCTGACTTTC.